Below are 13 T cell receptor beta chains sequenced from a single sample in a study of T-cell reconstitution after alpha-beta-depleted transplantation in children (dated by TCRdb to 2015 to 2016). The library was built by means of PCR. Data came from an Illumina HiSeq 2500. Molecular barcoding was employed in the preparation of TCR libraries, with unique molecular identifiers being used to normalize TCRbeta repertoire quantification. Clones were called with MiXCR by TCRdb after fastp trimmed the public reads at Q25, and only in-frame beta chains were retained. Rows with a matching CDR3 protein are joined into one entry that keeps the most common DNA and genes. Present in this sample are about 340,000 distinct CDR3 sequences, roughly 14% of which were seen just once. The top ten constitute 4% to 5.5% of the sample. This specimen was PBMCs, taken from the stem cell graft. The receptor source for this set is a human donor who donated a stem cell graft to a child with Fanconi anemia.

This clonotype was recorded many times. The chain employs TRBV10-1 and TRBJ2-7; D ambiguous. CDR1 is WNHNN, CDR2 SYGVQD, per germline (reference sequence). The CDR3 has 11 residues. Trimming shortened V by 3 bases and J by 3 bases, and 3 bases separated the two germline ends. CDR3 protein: CASSDGYEQYF. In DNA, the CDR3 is TGCGCCAGCAGTGACGGCTACGAGCAGTACTTC.

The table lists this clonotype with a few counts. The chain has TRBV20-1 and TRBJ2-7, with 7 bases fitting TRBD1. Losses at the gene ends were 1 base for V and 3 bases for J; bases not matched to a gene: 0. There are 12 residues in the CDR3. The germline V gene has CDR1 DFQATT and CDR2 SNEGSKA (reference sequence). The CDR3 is CSARGDSYEQYF. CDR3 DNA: TGCAGTGCTAGAGGGGACAGCTACGAGCAGTACTTC.

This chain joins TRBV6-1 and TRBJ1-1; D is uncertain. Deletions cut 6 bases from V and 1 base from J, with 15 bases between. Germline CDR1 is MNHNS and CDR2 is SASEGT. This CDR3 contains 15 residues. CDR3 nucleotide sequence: TGTGCCAGCAGCCCTGGGTCCCAGGAGAACACTGAAGCTTTCTTT. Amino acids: CASSPGSQENTEAFF.

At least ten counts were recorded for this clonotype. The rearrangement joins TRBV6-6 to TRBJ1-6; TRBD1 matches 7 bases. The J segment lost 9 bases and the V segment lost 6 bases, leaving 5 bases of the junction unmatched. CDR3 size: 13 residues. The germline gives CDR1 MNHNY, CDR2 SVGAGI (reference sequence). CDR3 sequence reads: CASRDREGSPLHF. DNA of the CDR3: TGTGCCAGCAGAGACAGGGAGGGTTCACCCCTCCACTTT.

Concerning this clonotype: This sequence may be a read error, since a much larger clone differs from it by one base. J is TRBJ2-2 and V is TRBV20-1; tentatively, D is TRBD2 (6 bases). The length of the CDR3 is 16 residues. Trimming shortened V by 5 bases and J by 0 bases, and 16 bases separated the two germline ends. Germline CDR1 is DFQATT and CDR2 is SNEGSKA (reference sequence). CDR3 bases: TGCAGTGCTGGATCCCTTGGCGGGGCGAACACCGGGGAGCTGTTTTTT. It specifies CSAGSLGGANTGELFF.

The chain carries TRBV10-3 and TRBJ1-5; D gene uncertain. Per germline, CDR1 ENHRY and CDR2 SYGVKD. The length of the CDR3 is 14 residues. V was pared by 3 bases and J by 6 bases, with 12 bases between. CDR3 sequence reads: CAISDTARGQPQHF. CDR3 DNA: TGTGCCATCAGTGATACAGCCCGTGGTCAGCCCCAGCATTTT.

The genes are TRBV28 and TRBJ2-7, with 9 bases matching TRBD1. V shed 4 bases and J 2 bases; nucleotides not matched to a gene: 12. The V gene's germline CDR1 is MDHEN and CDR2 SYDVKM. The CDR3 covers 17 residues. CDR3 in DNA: TGTGCCAGCAGTTCACCCCTGGGGGACAGGGTTCCCTACGAGCAGTACTTC. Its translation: CASSSPLGDRVPYEQYF.

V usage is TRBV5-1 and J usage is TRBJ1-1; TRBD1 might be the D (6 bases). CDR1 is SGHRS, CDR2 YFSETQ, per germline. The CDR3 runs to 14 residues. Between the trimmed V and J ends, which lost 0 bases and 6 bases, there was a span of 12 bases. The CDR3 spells CASSLDRESPEAFF. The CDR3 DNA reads TGCGCCAGCAGCTTGGACAGGGAAAGCCCTGAAGCTTTCTTT.

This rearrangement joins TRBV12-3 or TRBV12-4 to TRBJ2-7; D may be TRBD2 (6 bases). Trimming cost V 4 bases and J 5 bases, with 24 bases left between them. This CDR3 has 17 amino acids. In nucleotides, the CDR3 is TGTGCCAGCAGTTACCAAAGGGAGGTGTGGTCTAGCGACGAGCAGTACTTC. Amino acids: CASSYQREVWSSDEQYF.

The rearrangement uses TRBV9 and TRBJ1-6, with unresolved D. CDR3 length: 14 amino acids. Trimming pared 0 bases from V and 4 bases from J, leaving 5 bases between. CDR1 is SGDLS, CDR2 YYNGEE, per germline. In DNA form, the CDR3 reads TGTGCCAGCAGCGTAGCCAGTTATAATTCACCCCTCCACTTT. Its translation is CASSVASYNSPLHF.

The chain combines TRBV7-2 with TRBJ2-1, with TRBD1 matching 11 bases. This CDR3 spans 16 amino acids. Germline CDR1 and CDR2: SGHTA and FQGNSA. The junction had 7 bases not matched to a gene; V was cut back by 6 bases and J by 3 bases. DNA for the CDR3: TGTGCCAGCAGTTGGACCGGGACAGGGGGCTACAATGAGCAGTTCTTC. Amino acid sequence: CASSWTGTGGYNEQFF.

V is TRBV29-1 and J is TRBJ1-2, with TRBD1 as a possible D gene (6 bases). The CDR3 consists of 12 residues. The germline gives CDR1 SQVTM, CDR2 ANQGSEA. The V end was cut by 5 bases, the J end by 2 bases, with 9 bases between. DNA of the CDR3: TGCAGCGTTTGGACAGCAAACTATGGCTACACCTTC. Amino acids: CSVWTANYGYTF.

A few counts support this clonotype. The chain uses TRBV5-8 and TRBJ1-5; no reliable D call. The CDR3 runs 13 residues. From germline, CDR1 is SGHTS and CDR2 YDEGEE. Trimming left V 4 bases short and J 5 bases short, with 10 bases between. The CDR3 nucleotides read TGTGCCAGCAGCCCAAACGTGGATCAGCCCCAGCATTTT. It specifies CASSPNVDQPQHF.